This T cell receptor beta chain was documented in a study of Graves' ophthalmopathy and Graves' hyperthyroidism. Trimming took 4 bases from V and 2 from J, leaving 15 bases between them. The CDR3 contains 15 residues. Germline values: CDR1 SGHAT, CDR2 FQNNGV. Amplified TCR beta CDR3 regions were obtained using RNA transcripts as template. Amplification began with first-round RT-PCR using HTBI primers, then second-round multiplex PCR was performed. Each CDR3 protein is one row after TCRdb ran MiXCR on the multiplex PCR reads. The sample consists of about 390,000 distinct CDR3 sequences, roughly 15% of them appearing once. This clonotype was seen at least ten times. Aged 18 to 65, hyperthyroidism patients had been newly diagnosed, with under 2 months' duration. 10 ml of fresh blood yielded the PBMCs by density gradient.

The chain employs TRBV11-2 and TRBJ2-7; D perhaps matches TRBD2 (5 bases). The sequencing sample was made of peripheral blood. This receptor was obtained from a woman aged 18-35 years with stable Graves' hyperthyroidism. The CDR3 DNA sequence: TGTGCCAGCAGCTCGGGGATTGGGTCCACCTACGAGCAGTACTTC. Protein: CASSSGIGSTYEQYF.